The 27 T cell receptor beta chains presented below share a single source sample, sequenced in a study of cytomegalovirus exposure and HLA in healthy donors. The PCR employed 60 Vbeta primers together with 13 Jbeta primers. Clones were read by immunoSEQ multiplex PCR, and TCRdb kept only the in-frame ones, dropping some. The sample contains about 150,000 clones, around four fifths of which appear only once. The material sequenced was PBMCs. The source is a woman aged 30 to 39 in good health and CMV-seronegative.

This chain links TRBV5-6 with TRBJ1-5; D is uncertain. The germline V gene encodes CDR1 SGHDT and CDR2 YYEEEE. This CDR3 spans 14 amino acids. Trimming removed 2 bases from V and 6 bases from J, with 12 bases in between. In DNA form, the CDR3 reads TGTGCCAGCAGCTTTTTCGGGGAAGGTCAGCCCCAGCATTTT. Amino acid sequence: CASSFFGEGQPQHF.

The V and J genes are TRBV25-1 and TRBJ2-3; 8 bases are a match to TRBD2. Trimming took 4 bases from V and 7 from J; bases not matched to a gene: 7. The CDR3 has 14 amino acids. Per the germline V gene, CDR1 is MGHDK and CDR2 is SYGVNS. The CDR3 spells CASSVNGGAHTQYF. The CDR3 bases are TGTGCCAGCAGTGTGAACGGGGGGGCACATACGCAGTATTTT. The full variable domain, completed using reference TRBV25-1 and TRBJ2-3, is EADIYQTPRYLVIGTGKKITLECSQTMGHDKMYWYQQDPGMELHLIHYSYGVNSTEKGDLSSESTVSRIRTEHFPLTLESARPSHTSQYLCASSVNGGAHTQYFGPGTRLTVL.

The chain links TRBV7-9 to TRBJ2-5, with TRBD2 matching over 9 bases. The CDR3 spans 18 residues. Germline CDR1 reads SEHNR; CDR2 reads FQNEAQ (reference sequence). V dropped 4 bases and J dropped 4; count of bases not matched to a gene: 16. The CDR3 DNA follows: TGTGCCAGCAGCTCCCGGCGGGGGGGCGGGGGGGCCAGAGAGACCCAGTACTTC. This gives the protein CASSSRRGGGGARETQYF.

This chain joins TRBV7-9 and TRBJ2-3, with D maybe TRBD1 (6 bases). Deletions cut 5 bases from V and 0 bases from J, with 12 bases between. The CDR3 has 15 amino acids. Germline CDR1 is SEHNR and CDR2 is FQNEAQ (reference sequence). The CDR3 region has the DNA TGTGCCAGCAGCCCAGGGGCCTCGAGCACAGATACGCAGTATTTT. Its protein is CASSPGASSTDTQYF.

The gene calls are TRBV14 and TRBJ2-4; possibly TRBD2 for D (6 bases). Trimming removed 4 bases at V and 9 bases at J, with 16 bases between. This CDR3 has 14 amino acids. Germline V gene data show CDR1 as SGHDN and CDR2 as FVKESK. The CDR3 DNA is TGTGCCAGCAGCCTTTTGGTGGGGGGTAGCATTCAGTACTTC. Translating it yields CASSLLVGGSIQYF.

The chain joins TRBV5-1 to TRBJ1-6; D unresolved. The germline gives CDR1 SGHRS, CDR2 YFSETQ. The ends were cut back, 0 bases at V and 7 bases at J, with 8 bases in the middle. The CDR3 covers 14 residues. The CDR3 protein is CASSLAGSNSPLHF. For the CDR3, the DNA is TGCGCCAGCAGCTTGGCTGGGAGCAATTCACCCCTCCACTTT.

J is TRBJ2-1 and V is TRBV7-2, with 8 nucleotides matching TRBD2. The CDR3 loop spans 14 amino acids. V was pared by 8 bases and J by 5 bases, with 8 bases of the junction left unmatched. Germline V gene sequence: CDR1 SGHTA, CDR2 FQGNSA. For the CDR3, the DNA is TGTGCCAGCGGCAGCGGGGGAAGTAACAATGAGCAGTTCTTC. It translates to CASGSGGSNNEQFF.

The CDR3, as DNA: TGTGCCAGCAGCTCCGCCGAGACAGACACTTTAGATACGCAGTATTTT. Protein sequence: CASSSAETDTLDTQYF. V usage is TRBV13 and J usage is TRBJ2-3; TRBD1 might be the D (5 bases). The CDR3 is 16 amino acids. Germline V gene data show CDR1 as PRHDT and CDR2 as FYEKMQ (reference sequence). The V end was cut by 4 bases, the J end by 5 bases, with 19 bases between. The full variable domain, rest sourced from reference TRBV13 and TRBJ2-3, is AAGVIQSPRHLIKEKRETATLKCYPIPRHDTVYWYQQGPGQDPQFLISFYEKMQSDKGSIPDRFSAQQFSDYHSELNMSSLELGDSALYFCASSSAETDTLDTQYFGPGTRLTVL.

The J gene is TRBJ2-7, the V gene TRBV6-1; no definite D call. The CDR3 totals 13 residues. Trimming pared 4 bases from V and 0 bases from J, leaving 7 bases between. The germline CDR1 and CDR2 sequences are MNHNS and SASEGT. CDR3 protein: CASSASPSYEQYF. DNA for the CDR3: TGTGCCAGCAGTGCCTCCCCCTCCTACGAGCAGTACTTC.

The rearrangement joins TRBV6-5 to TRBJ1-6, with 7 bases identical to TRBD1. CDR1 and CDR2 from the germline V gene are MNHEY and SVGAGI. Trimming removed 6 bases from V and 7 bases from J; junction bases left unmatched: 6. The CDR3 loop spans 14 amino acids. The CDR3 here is CASRIGGRNSPLHF. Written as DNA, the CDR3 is TGTGCCAGCAGAATAGGGGGCAGAAATTCACCCCTCCACTTT.

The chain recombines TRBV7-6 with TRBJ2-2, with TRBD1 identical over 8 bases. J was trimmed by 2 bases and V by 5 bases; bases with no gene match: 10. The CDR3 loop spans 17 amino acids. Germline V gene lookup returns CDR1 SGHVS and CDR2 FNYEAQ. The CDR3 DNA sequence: TGTGCCAGCAGCCAACTCCCGGGACAGGCCAACACCGGGGAGCTGTTTTTT. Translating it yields CASSQLPGQANTGELFF.

CDR3 DNA: TGTGCCTGGAAGCTCATGAACACTGAAGCTTTCTTT. As protein: CAWKLMNTEAFF. The chain carries TRBV30 and TRBJ1-1; D ambiguous. V dropped 4 bases and J dropped 0 bases, with 6 bases sitting between them. The germline gives CDR1 GTSNPN, CDR2 SVGIG (reference sequence). This CDR3 has 12 amino acids.

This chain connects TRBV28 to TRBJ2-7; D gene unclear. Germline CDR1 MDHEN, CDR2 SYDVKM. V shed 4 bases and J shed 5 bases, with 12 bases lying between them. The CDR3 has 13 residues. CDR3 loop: CASSSYTNHEQYF. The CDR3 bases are TGTGCCAGCAGTTCATATACAAACCACGAGCAGTACTTC.

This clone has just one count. The CDR3 region has the DNA TGTGCCAGCAGCCCCGTTTGGGCAAGCTCCTACGAGCAGTACTTC. It encodes CASSPVWASSYEQYF. V and J are TRBV6-5 and TRBJ2-7; D is ambiguous. Trimming cost V 6 bases and J 0 bases, with 15 bases left between them. The CDR3 loop spans 15 amino acids. Germline CDR1 reads MNHEY; CDR2 reads SVGAGI.

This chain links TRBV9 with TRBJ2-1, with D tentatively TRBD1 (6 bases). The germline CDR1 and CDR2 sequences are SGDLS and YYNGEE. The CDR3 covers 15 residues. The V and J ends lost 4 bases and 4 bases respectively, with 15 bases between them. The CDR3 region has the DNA TGTGCCAGCAGCTACACCGGGACACAATACAATGAGCAGTTCTTC. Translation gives CASSYTGTQYNEQFF.

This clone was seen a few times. The DNA for the CDR3 is TGTGCCAGCAGCCAACCAGGGGATGGGAATCAGCCCCAGCATTTT. It yields the protein CASSQPGDGNQPQHF. This rearrangement joins TRBV7-2 to TRBJ1-5; a possible D gene is TRBD1 (6 bases). The germline V gene has CDR1 SGHTA and CDR2 FQGNSA. The CDR3 runs 15 residues. Trimming left V 5 bases short and J 4 bases short, with 15 bases between. Using reference TRBV7-2 and TRBJ1-5 for the parts outside the CDR3, the full variable domain is GAGVSQSPSNKVTEKGKDVELRCDPISGHTALYWYRQSLGQGLEFLIYFQGNSAPDKSGLPSDRFSAERTGGSVSTLTIQRTQQEDSAVYLCASSQPGDGNQPQHFGDGTRLSIL.

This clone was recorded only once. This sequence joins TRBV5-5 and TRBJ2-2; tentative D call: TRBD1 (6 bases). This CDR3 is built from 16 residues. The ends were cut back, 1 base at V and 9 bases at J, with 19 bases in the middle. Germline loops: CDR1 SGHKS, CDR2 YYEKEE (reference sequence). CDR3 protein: CASSLSGTFSSRELFF. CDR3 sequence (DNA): TGTGCCAGCAGCTTGTCGGGGACATTTAGCTCCAGGGAGCTGTTTTTT.

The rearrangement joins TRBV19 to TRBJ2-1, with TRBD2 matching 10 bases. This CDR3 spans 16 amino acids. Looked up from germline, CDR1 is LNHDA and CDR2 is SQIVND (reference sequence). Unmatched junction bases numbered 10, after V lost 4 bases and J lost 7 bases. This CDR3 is CASSTLTAGGRNEQFF. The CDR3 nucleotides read TGTGCCAGTAGTACCCTCACAGCGGGGGGGCGGAATGAGCAGTTCTTC.

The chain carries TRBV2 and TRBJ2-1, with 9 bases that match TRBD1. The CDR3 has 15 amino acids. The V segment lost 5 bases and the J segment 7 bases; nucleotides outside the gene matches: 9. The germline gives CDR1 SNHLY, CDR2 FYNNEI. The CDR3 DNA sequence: TGTGCCAGCAGTATACAGGGGGCAGCAGGAAATGAGCAGTTCTTC. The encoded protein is CASSIQGAAGNEQFF.

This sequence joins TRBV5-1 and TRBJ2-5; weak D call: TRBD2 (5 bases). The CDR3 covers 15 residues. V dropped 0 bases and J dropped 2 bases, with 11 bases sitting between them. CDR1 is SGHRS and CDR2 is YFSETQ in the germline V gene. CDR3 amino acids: CASSLALAPQETQYF. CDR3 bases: TGCGCCAGCAGCTTGGCGCTAGCCCCTCAAGAGACCCAGTACTTC. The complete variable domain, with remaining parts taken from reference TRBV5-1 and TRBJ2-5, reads KAGVTQTPRYLIKTRGQQVTLSCSPISGHRSVSWYQQTPGQGLQFLFEYFSETQRNKGNFPGRFSGRQFSNSRSEMNVSTLELGDSALYLCASSLALAPQETQYFGPGTRLLVL.

The CDR3 spells CASSFTSGDYEQYF. Written as DNA, the CDR3 is TGCGCCAGCAGCTTCACTAGCGGGGACTACGAGCAGTACTTC. The chain recombines TRBV5-1 with TRBJ2-7; 10 bases are a match to TRBD2. This CDR3 has 14 amino acids. Trimming took 2 bases from V and 3 from J; bases not matched to a gene: 2. Germline CDR1 reads SGHRS; CDR2 reads YFSETQ.

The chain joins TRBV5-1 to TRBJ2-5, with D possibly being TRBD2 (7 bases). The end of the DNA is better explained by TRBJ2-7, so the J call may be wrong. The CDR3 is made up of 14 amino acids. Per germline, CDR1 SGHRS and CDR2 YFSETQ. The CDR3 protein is CASSLGGGKYEQYF. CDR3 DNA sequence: TGCGCCAGCAGCTTAGGGGGGGGGAAGTACGAGCAGTACTTC.

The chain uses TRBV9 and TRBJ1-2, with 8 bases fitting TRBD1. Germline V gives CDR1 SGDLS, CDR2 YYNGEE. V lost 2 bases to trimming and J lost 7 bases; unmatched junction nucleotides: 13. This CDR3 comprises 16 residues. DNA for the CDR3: TGTGCCAGCAGCGTCGATTATCAGGGGGCGATTGGTGGCTACACCTTC. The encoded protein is CASSVDYQGAIGGYTF.

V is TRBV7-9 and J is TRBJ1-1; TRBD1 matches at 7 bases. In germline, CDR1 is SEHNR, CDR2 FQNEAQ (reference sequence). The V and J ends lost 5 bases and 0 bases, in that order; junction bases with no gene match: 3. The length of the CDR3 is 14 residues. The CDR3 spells CASSQGQLNTEAFF. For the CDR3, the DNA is TGTGCCAGCAGCCAGGGACAGCTGAACACTGAAGCTTTCTTT. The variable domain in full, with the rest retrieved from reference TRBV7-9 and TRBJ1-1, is DTGVSQNPRHKITKRGQNVTFRCDPISEHNRLYWYRQTLGQGPEFLTYFQNEAQLEKSRLLSDRFSAERPKGSFSTLEIQRTEQGDSAMYLCASSQGQLNTEAFFGQGTRLTVV.

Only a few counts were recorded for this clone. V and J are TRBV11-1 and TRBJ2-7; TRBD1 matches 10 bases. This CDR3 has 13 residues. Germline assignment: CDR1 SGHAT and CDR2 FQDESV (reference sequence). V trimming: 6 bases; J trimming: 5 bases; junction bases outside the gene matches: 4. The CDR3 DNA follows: TGTGCCAGCAGGAGGACAGGGGGTAACGAGCAGTACTTC. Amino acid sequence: CASRRTGGNEQYF.

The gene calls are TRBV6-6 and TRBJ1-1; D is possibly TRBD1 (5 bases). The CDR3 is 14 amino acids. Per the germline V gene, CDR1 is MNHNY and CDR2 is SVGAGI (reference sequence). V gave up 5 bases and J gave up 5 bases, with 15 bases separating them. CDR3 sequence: CASSLSRAQTEAFF. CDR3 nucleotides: TGTGCCAGCAGTCTGAGCAGGGCACAGACTGAAGCTTTCTTT.

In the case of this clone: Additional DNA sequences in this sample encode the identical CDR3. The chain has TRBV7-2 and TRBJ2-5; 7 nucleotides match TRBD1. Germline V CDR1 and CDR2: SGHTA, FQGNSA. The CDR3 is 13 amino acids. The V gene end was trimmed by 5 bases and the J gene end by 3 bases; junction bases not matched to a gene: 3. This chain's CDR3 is CASSQQGEETQYF. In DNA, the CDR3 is TGTGCCAGCAGCCAGCAGGGGGAAGAGACCCAGTACTTC.